One and the same sample provided the 30 T cell receptor beta chains below, sequenced in a study of blood T cell repertoires in COVID-19. Profiling relied on immunoSEQ multiplex PCR, and the TCRdb table lists in-frame clones only, not all of them. The sample carries around 150,000 clones, 85% to 90% recorded once. Sequenced: PBMCs or T cells enriched from blood (not recorded which). These receptors were obtained from a woman in her forties or fifties who had recovered from COVID-19.

The sample holds one count of this clone. The genes are TRBV19 and TRBJ1-2, with 8 nucleotides matching TRBD1. Trimming took 7 bases from V and 14 from J; bases not matched to a gene: 9. The CDR3 covers 11 residues. Germline assignment: CDR1 LNHDA and CDR2 SQIVND (reference sequence). The CDR3 loop is CASIRDRSTTF. CDR3 bases: TGTGCCAGTATCCGGGACAGGTCGACGACCTTC.

The sample holds a few counts of this clone. The chain employs TRBV7-9 and TRBJ1-3; D remains unclear. The CDR3 covers 13 residues. In germline, CDR1 is SEHNR, CDR2 FQNEAQ (reference sequence). V shed 3 bases and J shed 4 bases, with 7 bases lying between them. Here the CDR3 DNA reads TGTGCCAGCAGCTTTGAGGAGGGAAACACCATATATTTT. Translating it yields CASSFEEGNTIYF.

This chain uses TRBV7-3 with TRBJ1-2, with 8 bases fitting TRBD1. The CDR3 runs to 13 residues. Germline CDR1 and CDR2: SGHTA and FQGTGA. The V and J ends lost 7 bases and 5 bases, in that order; junction bases with no gene match: 6. This CDR3 is CASNSGTGYGYTF. In nucleotides, the CDR3 is TGTGCCAGCAACTCCGGGACAGGTTATGGCTACACCTTC. Together with reference TRBV7-3 and TRBJ1-2, the CDR3 gives the full variable domain: GAGVSQTPSNKVTEKGKYVELRCDPISGHTALYWYRQSLGQGPEFLIYFQGTGAADDSGLPNDRFFAVRPEGSVSTLKIQRTERGDSAVYLCASNSGTGYGYTFGSGTRLTVV.

The chain couples TRBV12-3 or TRBV12-4 to TRBJ2-7; possibly TRBD1 for D (6 bases). V gave up 6 bases and J gave up 5 bases, with 14 bases separating them. The CDR3 extends over 13 amino acids. The CDR3 loop is CASSPPGVHEQYF. The CDR3 bases are TGTGCCAGCAGCCCCCCAGGGGTCCACGAGCAGTACTTC.

The chain joins TRBV28 to TRBJ1-5, with no clear D. The germline V gene has CDR1 MDHEN and CDR2 SYDVKM. The CDR3 extends over 14 amino acids. V dropped 0 bases and J dropped 9 bases, with 12 bases sitting between them. CDR3 nucleotides: TGTGCCAGCAGTTTATGGGGCTCCTCCGGGCCCCAGCATTTT. Translating it yields CASSLWGSSGPQHF.

To note about this clone: The germline gene is not matched at one end of the junction; a read error may be the cause. The chain has TRBV7-2 and TRBJ2-7, with TRBD1 identical over 7 bases. CDR1 is SGHTA, CDR2 FQGNSA, per germline. This CDR3 is built from 15 residues. CDR3 protein: CASRFEGRGLHEQYF. DNA for the CDR3: TGTGCCAGCCGCTTCGAGGGCAGGGGGTTGCACGAGCAGTACTTC.

V gene TRBV4-3 combines with J gene TRBJ2-7, with 10 positions matching TRBD1. Germline V lookup: CDR1 LGHNA, CDR2 YSLEER. This CDR3 has 16 amino acids. V was pared by 0 bases and J by 6 bases, with 8 bases of the junction left unmatched. In DNA, the CDR3 is TGCGCCAGCAGCCAAGATTTGACAGGGGGCCGGCCCGAGCAGTACTTC. Translating gives CASSQDLTGGRPEQYF.

The chain joins TRBV9 to TRBJ2-3, with 7 bases aligning to TRBD2. Germline loops: CDR1 SGDLS, CDR2 YYNGEE. The CDR3 runs 13 residues. The V and J ends lost 1 base and 8 bases, in that order; junction bases with no gene match: 4. The CDR3 loop reads CASSVPSGLTQYF. CDR3 DNA: TGTGCCAGCAGCGTACCTAGCGGACTTACGCAGTATTTT.

This sequence joins TRBV5-1 and TRBJ2-7, with D perhaps TRBD1 (6 bases). The CDR3 contains 14 residues. Trimming stripped 4 bases from V and 1 base from J, with 12 bases between. Germline lookup yields CDR1 SGHRS and CDR2 YFSETQ. As DNA, the CDR3 is TGCGCCAGCAGCCTCGGGACATCTTCCTACGAGCAGTACTTC. This translates into CASSLGTSSYEQYF.

The chain has TRBV9 and TRBJ2-7, with D tentatively TRBD2 (6 bases). The V gene's germline CDR1 is SGDLS and CDR2 YYNGEE. The ends were cut back, 4 bases at V and 6 bases at J, with 23 bases in the middle. This CDR3 contains 16 residues. CDR3: CASSPRGTSRAPEQYF. In nucleotides, the CDR3 is TGTGCCAGCAGCCCCCGAGGCACTAGCCGGGCCCCCGAGCAGTACTTC.

The CDR3 loop is CASSLLSGTGETGELFF. CDR3 DNA: TGTGCCAGCAGCCTGTTGTCCGGGACAGGGGAGACCGGGGAGCTGTTTTTT. The V gene is TRBV14, the J gene TRBJ2-2; 10 bases are a match to TRBD1. V shed 4 bases and J 5 bases; nucleotides not matched to a gene: 10. From germline, CDR1 is SGHDN and CDR2 FVKESK. The CDR3 extends over 17 amino acids.

The chain is built from TRBV7-2 and TRBJ1-6; D gene ambiguous. Trimming removed 1 base from V and 0 bases from J, with 10 bases in between. The CDR3 covers 17 residues. Per germline, CDR1 SGHTA and CDR2 FQGNSA. CDR3: CASSLVPLSSYNSPLHF. The CDR3 nucleotides are TGTGCCAGCAGCTTAGTTCCCCTTAGCTCCTATAATTCACCCCTCCACTTT.

The J gene is TRBJ1-2, the V gene TRBV6-5; 7 bases align to TRBD1. This CDR3 has 14 residues. Germline CDR1 reads MNHEY; CDR2 reads SVGAGI. V dropped 5 bases and J dropped 4; count of bases not matched to a gene: 7. The CDR3: CASSLPGQLYGYTF. In nucleotides, the CDR3 is TGTGCCAGCAGTCTACCGGGACAGCTCTATGGCTACACCTTC.

The CDR3 spells CASSPVSTDTQYF. The CDR3 DNA follows: TGTGCCAGCAGCCCAGTAAGCACAGATACGCAGTATTTT. The rearrangement uses TRBV7-2 and TRBJ2-3; no definite D call. With 5 bases removed from V and 0 bases from J, the gap between germline ends came to 6 bases. This CDR3 region has 13 residues. Germline assignment: CDR1 SGHTA and CDR2 FQGNSA.

The J gene is TRBJ2-3, the V gene TRBV11-3; 7 nucleotides agree with TRBD2. V shed 5 bases and J 4 bases; nucleotides not matched to a gene: 6. The germline V gene has CDR1 SGHNT and CDR2 YENEEA. This CDR3 comprises 14 residues. The CDR3 coding sequence is TGTGCCAGCAGCGCAAGCGGGGACTCAGATACGCAGTATTTT. Its protein is CASSASGDSDTQYF.

The chain has TRBV7-9 and TRBJ1-2, with D unresolved. The CDR3 is 12 residues long. In germline, CDR1 is SEHNR, CDR2 FQNEAQ (reference sequence). V was trimmed by 2 bases and J by 8 bases, leaving 9 bases between them. CDR3: CASSLPVRGYTF. In DNA, the CDR3 is TGTGCCAGCAGCTTACCCGTCCGGGGCTACACCTTC.

V and J are TRBV12-5 and TRBJ2-3, with TRBD1 identical over 9 bases. CDR3 size: 14 residues. V gave up 4 bases and J gave up 4 bases; unmatched junction bases: 3. Germline V lookup: CDR1 LGHNT, CDR2 FRNRAP. As DNA, the CDR3 is TGTGCTAGTGGTTCGGGACAGGGATCAGATACGCAGTATTTT. Translating gives CASGSGQGSDTQYF.

The chain carries TRBV7-8 and TRBJ1-2; D perhaps matches TRBD1 (5 bases). The CDR3 length is 12 residues. V was shortened by 5 bases and J by 7 bases, with 11 bases between the two germline ends. The germline CDR1 and CDR2 sequences are SGHVS and FQNEAQ. The CDR3 DNA follows: TGTGCCAGCAGCCTCCAGGGTCGTGGCTACACCTTC. It specifies CASSLQGRGYTF.

This clone is a singleton in its sample. The V call is TRBV27, the J call TRBJ2-2, with TRBD1 identical over 9 bases. CDR3 size: 15 residues. The V and J ends lost 7 bases and 6 bases, in that order; junction bases with no gene match: 9. Looked up from germline, CDR1 is MNHEY and CDR2 is SMNVEV (reference sequence). The CDR3 bases are TGTGCCAGCAAGGACCGACAGGGGGTGCCCGGGGAGCTGTTTTTT. Translation gives CASKDRQGVPGELFF.

This clone was seen a few times. The chain combines TRBV19 with TRBJ1-2, with TRBD1 as a possible D gene (6 bases). Germline values: CDR1 LNHDA, CDR2 SQIVND (reference sequence). V was cut by 10 bases and J by 0 bases, with 21 bases left in between. The CDR3 is 16 amino acids. DNA for the CDR3: TGTGCCACAAAGACAGGTCATTATGAAACTAACTATGGCTACACCTTC. Its protein product is CATKTGHYETNYGYTF.

The rearrangement links TRBV7-2 to TRBJ2-1, with 14 bases aligning to TRBD2. Germline-derived CDR1 and CDR2 are SGHTA and FQGNSA. The CDR3 consists of 17 residues. V lost 5 bases and J lost 4; bases outside the gene matches: 7. The CDR3 protein is CASSPGLAGAGYNEQFF. For the CDR3, the DNA is TGTGCCAGCAGCCCGGGACTAGCGGGGGCGGGGTACAATGAGCAGTTCTTC.

The CDR3 here is CASSYEIQGVRYF. DNA for the CDR3: TGTGCCAGCAGTTACGAAATACAGGGGGTCAGGTACTTC. The rearrangement uses TRBV6-5 and TRBJ2-7; 8 bases agree with TRBD1. This CDR3 region has 13 residues. Germline V CDR1 and CDR2: MNHEY, SVGAGI. J was trimmed by 12 bases and V by 2 bases; bases with no gene match: 9.

The V call is TRBV29-1, the J call TRBJ2-3; 9 bases agree with TRBD1. With V trimmed by 4 bases and J by 4 bases, 18 bases remained unmatched. Per the germline V gene, CDR1 is SQVTM and CDR2 is ANQGSEA. This CDR3 spans 18 amino acids. The DNA of the CDR3 is TGCAGCGTTGGATCGGACAGGGGCTGGGAGCGGCTTTCAGATACGCAGTATTTT. Its translation: CSVGSDRGWERLSDTQYF.

This clone was seen only a few times. V gene TRBV5-6 combines with J gene TRBJ2-7; 14 bases line up with TRBD2. The CDR3 is 15 amino acids. CDR1 is SGHDT and CDR2 is YYEEEE in the germline V gene. Trimming removed 2 bases from V and 7 bases from J; junction bases left unmatched: 5. CDR3 in amino acids: CASSLGTSGGREQYF. The CDR3 DNA sequence: TGTGCCAGCAGCTTAGGGACTAGCGGGGGTCGAGAGCAGTACTTC.

The chain recombines TRBV27 with TRBJ1-3, with D possibly TRBD1 on 5 matching bases. Germline lookup yields CDR1 MNHEY and CDR2 SMNVEV (reference sequence). The CDR3 sequence is 17 residues long. V was trimmed by 0 bases and J by 3 bases, leaving 15 bases between them. CDR3 in amino acids: CASSLSARGGFGNTIYF. The CDR3 nucleotides read TGTGCCAGCAGTTTATCGGCTAGGGGAGGGTTTGGAAACACCATATATTTT.

This chain links TRBV7-2 with TRBJ2-5, with D perhaps matching TRBD1 (7 bases). Germline V lookup: CDR1 SGHTA, CDR2 FQGNSA. V was trimmed by 3 bases and J by 2 bases, leaving 16 bases between them. There are 16 residues in the CDR3. CDR3 DNA sequence: TGTGCCAGCAGCTTGGGGCAGGGGGGCACACAAGAGACCCAGTACTTC. It is translated as CASSLGQGGTQETQYF.

The J gene is TRBJ1-3, the V gene TRBV30, with 11 bases fitting TRBD1. Germline loops: CDR1 GTSNPN, CDR2 SVGIG (reference sequence). Unmatched junction bases numbered 7, after V lost 5 bases and J lost 4 bases. The CDR3 has 15 residues. Here the CDR3 DNA reads TGTGCCTGGCGCCGACGGACAGGGGGCGGAAACACCATATATTTT. As protein: CAWRRRTGGGNTIYF.

The chain is built from TRBV9 and TRBJ1-5; D is undetermined. Germline CDR1 and CDR2: SGDLS and YYNGEE. The CDR3 has 13 residues. V was clipped by 7 bases and J by 4 bases, with 12 bases between them. CDR3 DNA sequence: TGTGCCAGCTCCCCAGGCCAAAATCAGCCCCAGCATTTT. Its protein product is CASSPGQNQPQHF. The variable domain in full, with the rest retrieved from reference TRBV9 and TRBJ1-5, is DSGVTQTPKHLITATGQRVTLRCSPRSGDLSVYWYQQSLDQGLQFLIQYYNGEERAKGNILERFSAQQFPDLHSELNLSSLELGDSALYFCASSPGQNQPQHFGDGTRLSIL.

J is TRBJ2-3 and V is TRBV2; TRBD2 aligns across 15 bases. V gave up 3 bases and J gave up 0 bases; unmatched junction bases: 4. The CDR3 is 18 residues long. Germline CDR1 SNHLY, CDR2 FYNNEI. CDR3 sequence reads: CASSDSGLAGGSTDTQYF. The CDR3 DNA follows: TGTGCCAGCAGTGACTCGGGACTAGCGGGGGGTAGCACAGATACGCAGTATTTT.

The chain is built from TRBV6-1 and TRBJ1-4, with D possibly being TRBD1 (6 bases). Trimming stripped 1 base from V and 11 bases from J, with 17 bases between. The CDR3 totals 15 residues. Germline CDR1 reads MNHNS; CDR2 reads SASEGT. The CDR3, as DNA: TGTGCCAGCAGTGAAGGGGGCAGACCCACAGGGAAACTGTTTTTT. Translating it yields CASSEGGRPTGKLFF.